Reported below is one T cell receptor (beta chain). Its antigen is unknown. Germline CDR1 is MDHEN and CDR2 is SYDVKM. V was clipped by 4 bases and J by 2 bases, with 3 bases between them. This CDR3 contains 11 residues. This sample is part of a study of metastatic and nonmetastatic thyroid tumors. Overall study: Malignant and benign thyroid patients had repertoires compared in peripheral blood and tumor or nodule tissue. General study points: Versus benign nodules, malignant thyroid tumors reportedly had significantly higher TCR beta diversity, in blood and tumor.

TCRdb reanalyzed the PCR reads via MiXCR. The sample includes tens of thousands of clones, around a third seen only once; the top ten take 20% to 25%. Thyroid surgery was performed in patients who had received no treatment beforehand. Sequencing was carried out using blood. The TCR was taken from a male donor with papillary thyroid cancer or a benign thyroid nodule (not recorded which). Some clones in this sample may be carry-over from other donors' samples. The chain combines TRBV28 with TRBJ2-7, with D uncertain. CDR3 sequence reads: CASSWAYEQYF. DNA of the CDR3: TGTGCCAGCAGTTGGGCCTACGAGCAGTACTTC.